Listed below are T cell receptor beta chains from one sample, sequenced in a study of blood T cell repertoires in COVID-19. The method was immunoSEQ multiplex PCR; TCRdb's version includes in-frame clones alone and lacks a portion of them. This sample yields about 50,000 clones, of which approximately 85% are seen a single time; about 6% belongs to the top ten. The sample comprised peripheral blood. The receptors derive from a man aged 55 to 69 with acute or convalescent COVID-19. Each CDR3 is given with its conserved first and last residue. Each record gives: V gene, D gene, J gene, CDR3 protein. The D gene is left open where the match is weak.

V gene: TRBV19
D gene: .
J gene: TRBJ1-5
CDR3 protein: CASSIVGTSLNQPQHF

V gene: TRBV28
D gene: TRBD2
J gene: TRBJ2-3
CDR3 protein: CATEVGTTLLGTQYF

V gene: TRBV9
D gene: TRBD1
J gene: TRBJ1-2
CDR3 protein: CASSVRDRVATFYGYTF

V gene: TRBV5-4
D gene: TRBD1
J gene: TRBJ1-2
CDR3 protein: CASSIGTGGLLYGYTF

V gene: TRBV19
D gene: TRBD2
J gene: TRBJ2-7
CDR3 protein: CASSPVFGTSGIYEQYF

V gene: TRBV7-9
D gene: TRBD2
J gene: TRBJ2-7
CDR3 protein: CASSLTSGSYEQYF

V gene: TRBV5-4
D gene: TRBD1
J gene: TRBJ1-4
CDR3 protein: CASSLGVRGPEKLFF

V gene: TRBV19
D gene: TRBD2
J gene: TRBJ2-1
CDR3 protein: CASSMVSSGRLGEQFF

V gene: TRBV5-1
D gene: TRBD1
J gene: TRBJ1-2
CDR3 protein: CASSRTGDGYGYTF

V gene: TRBV24-1
D gene: .
J gene: TRBJ1-2
CDR3 protein: CATSLPGDYGYTF

V gene: TRBV11-3
D gene: .
J gene: TRBJ2-7
CDR3 protein: CASSFAGNSYEQYF

V gene: TRBV2
D gene: .
J gene: TRBJ2-2
CDR3 protein: CASSTWRTGELFF

V gene: TRBV6-1
D gene: TRBD2
J gene: TRBJ2-1
CDR3 protein: CASSRLAGARNEQFF